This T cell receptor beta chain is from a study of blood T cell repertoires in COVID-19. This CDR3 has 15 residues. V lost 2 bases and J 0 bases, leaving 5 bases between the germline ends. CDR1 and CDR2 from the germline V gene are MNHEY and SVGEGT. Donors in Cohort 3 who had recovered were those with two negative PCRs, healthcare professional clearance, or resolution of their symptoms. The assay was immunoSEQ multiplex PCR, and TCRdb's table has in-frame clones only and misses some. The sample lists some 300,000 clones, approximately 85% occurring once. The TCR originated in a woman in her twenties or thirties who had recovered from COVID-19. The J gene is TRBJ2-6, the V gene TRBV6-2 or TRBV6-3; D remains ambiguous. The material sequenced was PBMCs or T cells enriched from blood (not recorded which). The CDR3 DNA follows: TGTGCCAGCAGTTACATCGTCTCTGGGGCCAACGTCCTGACTTTC. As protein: CASSYIVSGANVLTF.